The 28 T cell receptor beta chains below were found in one sample sequenced in a study of CD8 T cells in ankylosing spondylitis. General study points: Under 10 highly homologous variants formed a TCR beta motif that appeared characteristic of ankylosing spondylitis blood.

Their antigens remain unidentified. TCRdb reprocessed the 5' RACE reads with MiXCR, giving one entry per CDR3 protein. This table has about 500,000 distinct CDR3 sequences, roughly 13% appearing once. Sequences were obtained from blood, either unsorted or a sorted T cell fraction (not recorded which). These receptors all stem from a male donor with ankylosing spondylitis.

This clonotype was counted many times. V gene TRBV6-5 combines with J gene TRBJ2-1; 11 bases fit TRBD1. Germline-derived CDR1 and CDR2 are MNHEY and SVGAGI. The CDR3 length is 16 residues. V shed 4 bases and J 9 bases; nucleotides not matched to a gene: 11. The CDR3 sequence is CASSLGGTGGRIEQFF. CDR3 bases: TGTGCCAGCAGTTTAGGAGGGACAGGGGGACGTATTGAGCAGTTCTTC.

The rearrangement uses TRBV4-2 and TRBJ2-1; D tentatively reads TRBD1 or TRBD2 (5 bases each). Trimming removed 0 bases at V and 9 bases at J, with 18 bases between. The CDR3 loop spans 16 amino acids. Germline assignment: CDR1 LGHNA and CDR2 YNFKEQ. The CDR3 sequence is CASSQEWLGERGEQFF. CDR3 DNA sequence: TGTGCCAGCAGCCAAGAGTGGTTGGGGGAGAGGGGTGAGCAGTTCTTC.

Only a few counts were recorded for this clonotype. The V call is TRBV20-1, the J call TRBJ2-1, with TRBD2 identical over 12 bases. Losses at the gene ends were 5 bases for V and 0 bases for J; bases not matched to a gene: 11. In germline, CDR1 is DFQATT, CDR2 SNEGSKA (reference sequence). This CDR3 region has 18 residues. The CDR3 loop reads CSAGPGLAGQSSYNEQFF. Here the CDR3 DNA reads TGCAGTGCTGGGCCGGGACTAGCGGGCCAGAGCTCCTACAATGAGCAGTTCTTC.

The table lists this clonotype with a few counts. The chain employs TRBV5-1 and TRBJ2-3; D is possibly TRBD2 (6 bases). This CDR3 region has 16 residues. V was shortened by 0 bases and J by 5 bases, with 16 bases between the two germline ends. The V gene's germline CDR1 is SGHRS and CDR2 YFSETQ. CDR3 loop: CASSLAGTLGGDTQYF. The CDR3 DNA follows: TGCGCCAGCAGCTTGGCCGGGACTCTCGGGGGAGATACGCAGTATTTT.

This clonotype occurred a few times. The chain joins TRBV24-1 to TRBJ2-7; D gene unclear. Per the germline V gene, CDR1 is KGHDR and CDR2 is SFDVKD. This CDR3 has 12 amino acids. The ends were cut back, 0 bases at V and 5 bases at J, with 4 bases in the middle. The CDR3 is CATSDLLNEQYF. DNA of the CDR3: TGTGCCACCAGTGATTTGCTCAACGAGCAGTACTTC.

The gene calls are TRBV5-1 and TRBJ2-1, with D uncertain. Per germline, CDR1 SGHRS and CDR2 YFSETQ. The V and J ends lost 4 bases and 6 bases respectively, with 14 bases between them. The CDR3 runs to 14 residues. CDR3 coding DNA: TGCGCCAGCAGCCTTCCTAGTAGGCCCAATGAGCAGTTCTTC. It yields the protein CASSLPSRPNEQFF.

This clonotype was counted a few times. The chain employs TRBV29-1 and TRBJ1-5; D unclear. The CDR3 spans 13 residues. V lost 4 bases and J 2 bases, leaving 9 bases between the germline ends. CDR1 is SQVTM and CDR2 is ANQGSEA in the germline V gene. The CDR3 spells CSVAWGGNQPQHF. CDR3 DNA: TGCAGCGTTGCCTGGGGTGGCAATCAGCCCCAGCATTTT.

The chain combines TRBV3-1 with TRBJ2-6, with 7 bases fitting TRBD2. V lost 0 bases, J lost 13 bases, and 6 bases stayed unmatched. CDR1 and CDR2 (germline): LGHDT, YNNKEL (reference sequence). The CDR3 covers 14 residues. This chain's CDR3 is CASSQEPGLVVLTF. The DNA for the CDR3 is TGTGCCAGCAGCCAAGAGCCAGGACTAGTAGTCCTGACTTTC.

The chain has TRBV20-1 and TRBJ2-3; D uncertain. V lost 5 bases, J lost 2 bases, and 5 bases lay in between. CDR1 is DFQATT, CDR2 SNEGSKA, per germline (reference sequence). This CDR3 comprises 11 residues. CDR3 sequence (DNA): TGCAGTGCTGGTTTCACAGATACGCAGTATTTT. Its protein product is CSAGFTDTQYF.

The V call is TRBV13, the J call TRBJ1-3; the D is unclear. The CDR3 is 10 amino acids. Germline V gives CDR1 PRHDT, CDR2 FYEKMQ (reference sequence). The V gene lost 11 bases and the J gene lost 2 bases, with 4 bases spanning the gap. CDR3 in DNA: TGTGCCCCCGCTGGAAACACCATATATTTT. This encodes CAPAGNTIYF.

This rearrangement joins TRBV27 to TRBJ2-1, with no clear D. This CDR3 is built from 10 residues. Trimming shortened V by 7 bases and J by 6 bases, and 4 bases separated the two germline ends. The germline gives CDR1 MNHEY, CDR2 SMNVEV (reference sequence). CDR3 region: CASKGNEQFF. In nucleotides, the CDR3 is TGTGCCAGCAAGGGCAATGAGCAGTTCTTC.

This clonotype has only a few counts. V usage is TRBV6-2 or TRBV6-3 and J usage is TRBJ1-1, with 8 bases aligning to TRBD1. From germline, CDR1 is MNHEY and CDR2 SVGEGT. The CDR3 length is 15 residues. V lost 6 bases to trimming and J lost 0 bases; unmatched junction nucleotides: 6. DNA for the CDR3: TGTGCCAGCAGAACGGGACAGGTGATGAACACTGAAGCTTTCTTT. Its translation: CASRTGQVMNTEAFF.

This clonotype has only a few counts. The chain uses TRBV3-1 and TRBJ2-1; TRBD1 aligns across 8 bases. After removal of 4 bases from V and 5 bases from J, the junction contained 13 bases not matched to a gene. In germline, CDR1 is LGHDT, CDR2 YNNKEL (reference sequence). CDR3 length: 17 residues. The CDR3 region is CASSRGRDRILNNEQFF. The CDR3, as DNA: TGTGCCAGCAGCCGGGGACGGGACAGGATCCTAAACAATGAGCAGTTCTTC.

In its sample, this clonotype was seen a few times. This chain connects TRBV7-6 to TRBJ2-2; possible D gene TRBD1, 6 bases. V was shortened by 1 base and J by 6 bases, with 15 bases between the two germline ends. Germline V gene sequence: CDR1 SGHVS, CDR2 FNYEAQ. The CDR3 runs to 16 residues. The CDR3 spells CASSLVHRVGAGELFF. The CDR3 DNA reads TGTGCCAGCAGCTTAGTCCACAGGGTAGGGGCCGGGGAGCTGTTTTTT.

V usage is TRBV29-1 and J usage is TRBJ2-7; either TRBD1 or TRBD2 may fit D (6 bases each). This CDR3 is 13 amino acids long. CDR1 is SQVTM and CDR2 is ANQGSEA in the germline V gene. The V end was cut by 5 bases, the J end by 7 bases, with 18 bases between. The CDR3 is CSVLDSGGGEQYF. The CDR3 DNA is TGCAGCGTTCTGGACAGCGGTGGGGGGGAGCAGTACTTC.

The rearrangement links TRBV20-1 to TRBJ1-1; D remains unclear. This CDR3 comprises 12 residues. Between the trimmed V and J ends, which lost 8 bases and 6 bases, there was a span of 16 bases. From germline, CDR1 is DFQATT and CDR2 SNEGSKA (reference sequence). The CDR3 DNA follows: TGCAGTTTCGGGGTCCTTGACGCTGAAGCTTTCTTT. It encodes CSFGVLDAEAFF.

The sample holds many counts of this clonotype. V is TRBV15 and J is TRBJ1-2; D is uncertain. CDR3 length equals 13 residues. Between the trimmed V and J ends, which lost 0 bases and 8 bases, there was a span of 10 bases. The germline V gene has CDR1 LNHNV and CDR2 YYDKDF (reference sequence). The CDR3 nucleotides read TGTGCCACCAGCAGAGAAAGGGAAGAGGGCTACACCTTC. It encodes CATSREREEGYTF.

This clonotype has a handful of counts. J is TRBJ1-4 and V is TRBV9; no clear D gene. The length of the CDR3 is 15 residues. V was clipped by 0 bases and J by 6 bases, with 12 bases between them. Germline lookup yields CDR1 SGDLS and CDR2 YYNGEE. In DNA, the CDR3 is TGTGCCAGCAGCGTAGGAGTGAGAGCTGATGAAAAACTGTTTTTT. This codes for CASSVGVRADEKLFF.

Written as DNA, the CDR3 is TGCAGTGTCCCGAGTCTAGCGGGGATAACCAATGAGCAGTTCTTC. Its protein is CSVPSLAGITNEQFF. The chain links TRBV20-1 to TRBJ2-1, with 9 nucleotides matching TRBD2. Germline V gene lookup returns CDR1 DFQATT and CDR2 SNEGSKA (reference sequence). This CDR3 contains 15 residues. V lost 7 bases, J lost 6 bases, and 13 bases stayed unmatched.

The rearrangement links TRBV5-1 to TRBJ2-4; no reliable D call. Germline V CDR1 and CDR2: SGHRS, YFSETQ. This CDR3 comprises 14 residues. Trimming left V 7 bases short and J 3 bases short, with 14 bases between. The chain's CDR3 is CASSGPFGKNIQYF. In DNA, the CDR3 is TGCGCCAGCTCCGGACCTTTTGGCAAAAACATTCAGTACTTC.

The CDR3 coding sequence is TGCAGTGCCCCACCGGGACAACAGACTGAAGCTTTCTTT. Its protein is CSAPPGQQTEAFF. The V gene is TRBV20-1, the J gene TRBJ1-1, with D maybe TRBD1 (6 bases). V was shortened by 6 bases and J by 5 bases, with 16 bases between the two germline ends. Germline CDR1 DFQATT, CDR2 SNEGSKA (reference sequence). The CDR3 runs to 13 residues.

This chain uses TRBV20-1 with TRBJ2-3, with D perhaps TRBD2 (6 bases). V lost 8 bases and J 5 bases, leaving 20 bases between the germline ends. CDR3 length: 14 residues. Germline CDR1 reads DFQATT; CDR2 reads SNEGSKA (reference sequence). CDR3: CSLSASEIGDTQYF. The CDR3 DNA follows: TGCAGTCTATCGGCTAGCGAGATCGGAGATACGCAGTATTTT.

This clonotype has ten or more counts. The chain links TRBV11-2 to TRBJ2-7; D may match TRBD1 or TRBD2 (5 bases each). CDR3 length equals 13 residues. V gave up 0 bases and J gave up 13 bases, with 16 bases separating them. Germline loops: CDR1 SGHAT, CDR2 FQNNGV. CDR3 sequence reads: CASSLEYRDRTYV. The CDR3 DNA sequence: TGTGCCAGCAGCTTAGAATACCGGGACCGAACCTACGTC.

This clonotype was found a few times. The rearrangement uses TRBV7-2 and TRBJ2-5, with TRBD2 matching 7 bases. Per germline, CDR1 SGHTA and CDR2 FQGNSA. J lost 4 bases, V lost 4 bases, and 6 bases had no gene match. The CDR3 runs to 14 residues. The CDR3 loop reads CASSSSGGGETQYF. CDR3 DNA: TGTGCCAGCAGCTCCAGCGGCGGGGGAGAGACCCAGTACTTC.

This clonotype turned up a few times. The J gene is TRBJ2-2, the V gene TRBV11-3; 7 nucleotides align to TRBD1. The V segment lost 2 bases and the J segment 1 base; nucleotides outside the gene matches: 4. The CDR3 runs to 16 residues. Germline V lookup: CDR1 SGHNT, CDR2 YENEEA. The CDR3 loop is CASSLSTGLNTGELFF. The CDR3 nucleotides are TGTGCCAGCAGCTTATCGACAGGGCTGAACACCGGGGAGCTGTTTTTT.

Only a few counts were recorded for this clonotype. V is TRBV11-2 and J is TRBJ2-1; maybe TRBD2 (5 bases). The V end was cut by 5 bases, the J end by 3 bases, with 20 bases between. The V gene's germline CDR1 is SGHAT and CDR2 FQNNGV. CDR3 length: 17 residues. The CDR3 DNA reads as TGTGCCAGCAGCCACCGGGGATCCCAACATTTCTACAATGAGCAGTTCTTC. Translating gives CASSHRGSQHFYNEQFF.

The chain couples TRBV20-1 to TRBJ2-3; D is tentatively TRBD1 or TRBD2 (5 bases each). From germline, CDR1 is DFQATT and CDR2 SNEGSKA (reference sequence). Between the trimmed V and J ends, which lost 5 bases and 4 bases, there was a span of 16 bases. The CDR3 loop spans 14 amino acids. CDR3 sequence: CSAPPGPSSDTQYF. The CDR3 region has the DNA TGCAGTGCTCCTCCGGGACCCTCTTCAGATACGCAGTATTTT.

This clonotype was seen many times. The V gene is TRBV5-6, the J gene TRBJ2-5; TRBD1 or TRBD2 may be the D gene (5 bases each). The V gene's germline CDR1 is SGHDT and CDR2 YYEEEE. This CDR3 region has 14 residues. Trimming shortened V by 2 bases and J by 2 bases, and 10 bases separated the two germline ends. The CDR3 DNA reads TGTGCCAGCAGCTTCGGGACCGAACAAGAGACCCAGTACTTC. Translating gives CASSFGTEQETQYF.